Shown below are 5 T cell receptor beta chains from a single sample sequenced in a study of graft-versus-host responses after intestinal transplantation. No antigen has been assigned to these receptors. Measured with immunoSEQ multiplex PCR; TCRdb has only the in-frame clones, and not every one. The sample lists over 100,000 clones, roughly 96% occurring once. The sequencing here drew on unstimulated CD8+ T cells sorted from spleen or lymph node cells, taken before intestinal transplant. These receptor sequences come from a human donor who received an intestinal transplant.

This chain links TRBV28 with TRBJ2-2; D is unresolved. The CDR3 length is 12 residues. V gave up 5 bases and J gave up 8 bases, with 9 bases separating them. Germline CDR1 is MDHEN and CDR2 is SYDVKM. CDR3 nucleotide sequence: TGTGCCAGCAGTCTCTACCTGGGGGAGCTGTTTTTT. Its translation: CASSLYLGELFF.

V is TRBV7-2 and J is TRBJ2-1, with 10 bases identical to TRBD1. The length of the CDR3 is 14 residues. After removal of 6 bases from V and 3 bases from J, the junction contained 2 bases not matched to a gene. Per the germline V gene, CDR1 is SGHTA and CDR2 is FQGNSA. CDR3 in DNA: TGTGCCAGCAGGCGGGACAGGGGCTACAATGAGCAGTTCTTC. It translates to CASRRDRGYNEQFF. The whole variable domain, filled in from reference TRBV7-2 and TRBJ2-1, reads GAGVSQSPSNKVTEKGKDVELRCDPISGHTALYWYRQSLGQGLEFLIYFQGNSAPDKSGLPSDRFSAERTGGSVSTLTIQRTQQEDSAVYLCASRRDRGYNEQFFGPGTRLTVL.

The V gene is TRBV28, the J gene TRBJ2-7; 7 bases are shared with TRBD2. After removal of 1 base from V and 3 bases from J, the junction contained 6 bases not matched to a gene. The germline V gene has CDR1 MDHEN and CDR2 SYDVKM. The CDR3 runs 15 residues. CDR3 nucleotide sequence: TGTGCCAGCAGTTTATCGGCTAGCGGAGACTACGAGCAGTACTTC. Translated, it gives CASSLSASGDYEQYF.

The chain recombines TRBV28 with TRBJ1-5; perhaps TRBD1 as D (5 bases). V shed 2 bases and J shed 0 bases, with 14 bases lying between them. Germline V gene data show CDR1 as MDHEN and CDR2 as SYDVKM. The length of the CDR3 is 17 residues. CDR3 coding DNA: TGTGCCAGCAGTTTAGGGTTAGGGGAGTATAGCAATCAGCCCCAGCATTTT. It yields the protein CASSLGLGEYSNQPQHF.

V usage is TRBV27 and J usage is TRBJ2-2; no clear D gene. The CDR3 extends over 13 amino acids. The V end was cut by 0 bases, the J end by 6 bases, with 5 bases between. Germline CDR1 reads MNHEY; CDR2 reads SMNVEV (reference sequence). The DNA of the CDR3 is TGTGCCAGCAGTTTATCTTTCCCCGGGGAGCTGTTTTTT. Amino acid sequence: CASSLSFPGELFF.